Listed below are T cell receptor beta chains from one sample, sequenced in a study of identical twins. A single record per CDR3 protein comes from TCRdb applying MiXCR to the 5' RACE reads. The data contain 400,000 to 650,000 distinct CDR3 sequences, about 20% of them singletons. The same data also contributed to another study, on T cells expressing NK-cell markers.

Material for sequencing was CD4+ T cells sorted from blood. These receptors originate from a woman in her late teens or twenties in good health. The CDR3 runs from the conserved cysteine through the conserved F or W. The order of the fields is V gene, clone size, J gene, D gene, CDR3 DNA, CDR3 protein. A D gene is named only where the DNA matches it firmly. Size is stated for part of the rows, as once, few or many counts, or as a class when the clone is expanded.

v_gene: TRBV4-3
abundance: NA
j_gene: TRBJ2-5
d_gene: TRBD2
CDR3nt: TGCGCCAGCAGCCAAGAGGTCCTAGCGGGGGCCTGGGCCCAGTACTTC
CDR3aa: CASSQEVLAGAWAQYF

v_gene: TRBV20-1
abundance: NA
j_gene: TRBJ2-1
d_gene: NA
CDR3nt: TGCAGTACCCGTGGGGGGGGGGCGTACAATGAGCAGTTCTTC
CDR3aa: CSTRGGGAYNEQFF

v_gene: TRBV7-9
abundance: few
j_gene: TRBJ2-3
d_gene: NA
CDR3nt: TGTGCCAGCAGCACTTTATCGGGGGCAGATACGCAGTATTTT
CDR3aa: CASSTLSGADTQYF

v_gene: TRBV3-1
abundance: NA
j_gene: TRBJ1-2
d_gene: NA
CDR3nt: TGTGCCAGCAGCCAAGAGAATCCAAGAATCTATGGCTACACCTTC
CDR3aa: CASSQENPRIYGYTF

v_gene: TRBV5-1
abundance: few
j_gene: TRBJ2-5
d_gene: NA
CDR3nt: TGCGCCAGCAGATTTAGAGGAGAAGAGACCCAGTACTTC
CDR3aa: CASRFRGEETQYF

v_gene: TRBV11-3
abundance: NA
j_gene: TRBJ2-1
d_gene: NA
CDR3nt: TGTGCCAGCAGCGCAGCCGGGACGGAGTACAATGAGCAGTTCTTC
CDR3aa: CASSAAGTEYNEQFF

v_gene: TRBV20-1
abundance: NA
j_gene: TRBJ2-1
d_gene: NA
CDR3nt: TGCAGTGCACCTATGGGGGGCTTAAACAATGAGCAGTTCTTC
CDR3aa: CSAPMGGLNNEQFF

v_gene: TRBV5-1
abundance: few
j_gene: TRBJ2-1
d_gene: NA
CDR3nt: TGCGCCAGCAGCTTGGGTGCTGGATGGCAGGGCAATGAGCAGTTCTTC
CDR3aa: CASSLGAGWQGNEQFF

v_gene: TRBV9
abundance: few
j_gene: TRBJ2-1
d_gene: NA
CDR3nt: TGTGCCAGCAGCGAAGCAGATACCTACAATGAGCAGTTCTTC
CDR3aa: CASSEADTYNEQFF

v_gene: TRBV20-1
abundance: few
j_gene: TRBJ2-7
d_gene: NA
CDR3nt: TGCAGTGCTAGATCAGGGACGAGCTCCTACGAGCAGTACTTC
CDR3aa: CSARSGTSSYEQYF

v_gene: TRBV10-2
abundance: NA
j_gene: TRBJ1-5
d_gene: NA
CDR3nt: TGCGCCAGCAGTGACAGGGTCGTCCTTCAGCCCCAGCATTTT
CDR3aa: CASSDRVVLQPQHF

v_gene: TRBV20-1
abundance: many
j_gene: TRBJ2-1
d_gene: TRBD1
CDR3nt: TGCAGTGCTTACCGGGACAGGGGTATCGATGAGCAGTTCTTC
CDR3aa: CSAYRDRGIDEQFF

v_gene: TRBV6-1
abundance: few
j_gene: TRBJ2-7
d_gene: NA
CDR3nt: TGTGCCAGCAGTAAAGACAGCTCCGAGCAGTACTTC
CDR3aa: CASSKDSSEQYF